This T cell receptor (beta chain) was sequenced during a study of cytomegalovirus exposure and HLA in healthy donors. V gave up 6 bases and J gave up 0 bases; unmatched junction bases: 8. Germline V gene lookup returns CDR1 SQVTM and CDR2 ANQGSEA. The CDR3 is made up of 15 amino acids. 60 Vbeta and 13 Jbeta primers were used in PCR. Assay: immunoSEQ multiplex PCR; the TCRdb copy retains only in-frame clones and omits some. The data show about 98,000 clones, around 67% seen once. This chain uses TRBV29-1 with TRBJ2-3, with 8 bases that match TRBD2. The sequence was collected from a man aged 50 or older in good health and CMV-seronegative. Source material: PBMCs. CDR3 sequence reads: CSVWGSGNSTDTQYF. For the CDR3, the DNA is TGCAGCGTGTGGGGTAGCGGGAACAGCACAGATACGCAGTATTTT.